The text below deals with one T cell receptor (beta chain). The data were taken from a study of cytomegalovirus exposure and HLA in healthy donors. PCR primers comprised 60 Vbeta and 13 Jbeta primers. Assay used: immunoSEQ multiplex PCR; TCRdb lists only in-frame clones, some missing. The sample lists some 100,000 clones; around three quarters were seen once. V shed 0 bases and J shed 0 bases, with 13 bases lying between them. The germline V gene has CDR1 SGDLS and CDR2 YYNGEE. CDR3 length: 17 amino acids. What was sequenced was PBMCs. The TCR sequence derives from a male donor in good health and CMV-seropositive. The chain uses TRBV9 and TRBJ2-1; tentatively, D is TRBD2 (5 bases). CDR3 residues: CASSVAGGRSSYNEQFF. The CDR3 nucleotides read TGTGCCAGCAGCGTAGCTGGCGGGCGAAGCTCCTACAATGAGCAGTTCTTC.